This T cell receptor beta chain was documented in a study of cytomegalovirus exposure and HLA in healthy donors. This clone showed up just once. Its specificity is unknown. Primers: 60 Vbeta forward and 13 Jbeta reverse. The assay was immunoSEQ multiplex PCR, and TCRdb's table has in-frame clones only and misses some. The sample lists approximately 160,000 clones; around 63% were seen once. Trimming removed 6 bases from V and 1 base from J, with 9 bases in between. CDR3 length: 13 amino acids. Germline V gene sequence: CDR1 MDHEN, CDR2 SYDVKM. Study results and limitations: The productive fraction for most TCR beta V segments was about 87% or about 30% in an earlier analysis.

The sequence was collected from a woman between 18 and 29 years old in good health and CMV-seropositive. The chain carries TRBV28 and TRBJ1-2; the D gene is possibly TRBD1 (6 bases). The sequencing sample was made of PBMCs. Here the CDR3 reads CASSQGNNYGYTF. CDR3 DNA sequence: TGTGCCAGCAGCCAGGGGAATAACTATGGCTACACCTTC.